The rows below give T cell receptor beta chains drawn from one sample of a study of blood T cell repertoires in COVID-19. Data came from immunoSEQ multiplex PCR; TCRdb stores just in-frame clones and leaves some out. The profile shows 310,000 or so clones, 90% of them singletons. Sequencing was carried out using PBMCs or T cells enriched from blood (not recorded which). These TCRs come from a woman younger than 35 with acute COVID-19. Each CDR3 is given with its conserved first and last residue. A D gene is named only where the DNA matches it firmly.

TRBD1 TRBV6-5 CASSSPYRGRQETQYF
TRBD2 TRBV7-3 CASSSHTSATTYEQYF
TRBD1 TRBV15 CATSRGKQGAYSPLHF
- TRBV10-1 CASSDAASGKLFF
TRBD1 TRBV19 CASTKTGSSGNTIYF
TRBD1 TRBV7-3 CASSLNLPTGLEGTDTQYF
TRBD1 TRBV29-1 CSVEGYGTGSTYEQYF
- TRBV28 CASSLSGSTDTQYF
- TRBV9 CASSVVPGLSSGNTIYF
TRBD2 TRBV4-1 CASSPQSPGEGPPYEQYF
TRBD2 TRBV29-1 CSALPGTSGANEQFF
- TRBV7-3 CASGPNTGVLYNEQFF
- TRBV18 CASSPPAKTGELFF
TRBD1 TRBV6-2/TRBV6-3 CASSYPGQASYEQYF
TRBD1 TRBV7-2 CASTQMPGQSLAKNIQYF
- TRBV30 CAWSVGGGRDGYTF
TRBD2 TRBV5-8 CASSPGLAGRTDTQYF
- TRBV10-2 CASSEFLSTGSTIYF
- TRBV7-9 CASSQRGPEGNTEAFF
TRBD2 TRBV10-2 CASSERAGGSWEQYF
- TRBV7-6 CASSLGSSVHNYNEQFF
TRBD2 TRBV27 CASSLSLAGGSYEQYF
- TRBV4-2 CASSPRLEAGSTYNEQFF
TRBD2 TRBV15 CATSRGGITSGYNEQFF
- TRBV4-1 CASSQGTVRWAFF